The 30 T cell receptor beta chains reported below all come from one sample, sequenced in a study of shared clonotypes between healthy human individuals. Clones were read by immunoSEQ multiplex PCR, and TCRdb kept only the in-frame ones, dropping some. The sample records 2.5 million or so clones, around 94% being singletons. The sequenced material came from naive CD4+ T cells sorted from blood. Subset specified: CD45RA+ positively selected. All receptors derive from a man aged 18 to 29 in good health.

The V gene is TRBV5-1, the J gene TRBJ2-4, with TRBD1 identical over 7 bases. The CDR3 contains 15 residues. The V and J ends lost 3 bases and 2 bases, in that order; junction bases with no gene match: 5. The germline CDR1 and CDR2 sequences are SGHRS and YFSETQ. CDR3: CASSSSTGSKNIQYF. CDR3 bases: TGCGCCAGCAGCTCGTCGACAGGGTCCAAAAACATTCAGTACTTC.

This CDR3 is CASSLEGGLNSPLHF. Here the CDR3 DNA reads TGTGCCAGCAGCTTAGAGGGGGGCCTGAATTCACCCCTCCACTTT. V is TRBV7-2 and J is TRBJ1-6; TRBD1 is a possible D gene (6 bases). The CDR3 contains 15 residues. V shed 1 base and J shed 7 bases, with 11 bases lying between them. The germline V gene has CDR1 SGHTA and CDR2 FQGNSA. Full variable domain (remainder filled in from reference TRBV7-2 and TRBJ1-6): GAGVSQSPSNKVTEKGKDVELRCDPISGHTALYWYRQSLGQGLEFLIYFQGNSAPDKSGLPSDRFSAERTGGSVSTLTIQRTQQEDSAVYLCASSLEGGLNSPLHFGNGTRLTVT.

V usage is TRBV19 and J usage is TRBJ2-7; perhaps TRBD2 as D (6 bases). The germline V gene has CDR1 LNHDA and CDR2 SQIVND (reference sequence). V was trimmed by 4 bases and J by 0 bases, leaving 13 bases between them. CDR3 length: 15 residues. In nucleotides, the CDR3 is TGTGCCAGTAGTAACCGGCTCGGGAGCTCCTACGAGCAGTACTTC. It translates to CASSNRLGSSYEQYF. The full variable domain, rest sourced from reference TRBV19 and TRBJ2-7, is DGGITQSPKYLFRKEGQNVTLSCEQNLNHDAMYWYRQDPGQGLRLIYYSQIVNDFQKGDIAEGYSVSREKKESFPLTVTSAQKNPTAFYLCASSNRLGSSYEQYFGPGTRLTVT.

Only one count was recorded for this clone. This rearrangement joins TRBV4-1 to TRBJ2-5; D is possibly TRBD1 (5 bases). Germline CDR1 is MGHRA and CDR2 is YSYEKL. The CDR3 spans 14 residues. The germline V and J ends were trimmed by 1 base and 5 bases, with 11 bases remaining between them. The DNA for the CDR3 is TGCGCCAGCAGCCAAGTCATGGCAGGGGAGACCCAGTACTTC. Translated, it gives CASSQVMAGETQYF.

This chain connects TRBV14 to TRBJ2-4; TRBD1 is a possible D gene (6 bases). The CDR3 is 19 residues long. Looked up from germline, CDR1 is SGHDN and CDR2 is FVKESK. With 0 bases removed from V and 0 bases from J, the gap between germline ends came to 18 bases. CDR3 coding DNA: TGTGCCAGCAGCCAAGAGAGAGGTGTTGGACAGTTAGCCAAAAACATTCAGTACTTC. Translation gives CASSQERGVGQLAKNIQYF.

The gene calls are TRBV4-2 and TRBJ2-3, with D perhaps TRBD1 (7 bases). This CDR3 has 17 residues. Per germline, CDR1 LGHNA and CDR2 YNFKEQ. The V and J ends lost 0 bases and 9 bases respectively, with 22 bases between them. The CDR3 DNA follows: TGTGCCAGCAGCCAAGATAAGGCCGGGACTGCGACAGGGACGCAGTATTTT. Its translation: CASSQDKAGTATGTQYF.

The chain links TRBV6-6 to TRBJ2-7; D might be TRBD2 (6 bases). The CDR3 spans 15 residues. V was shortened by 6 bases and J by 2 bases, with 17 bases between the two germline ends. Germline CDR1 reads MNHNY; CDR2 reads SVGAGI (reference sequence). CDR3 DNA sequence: TGTGCCAGCAGCTCGCTTAGCGGAGCTCCCTACGAGCAGTACTTC. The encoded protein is CASSSLSGAPYEQYF.

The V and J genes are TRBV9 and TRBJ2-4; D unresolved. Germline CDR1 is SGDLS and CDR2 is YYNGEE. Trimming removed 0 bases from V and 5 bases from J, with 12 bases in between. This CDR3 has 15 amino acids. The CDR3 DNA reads TGTGCCAGCAGCGTAGGTGTGCTAAGCCAAAACATTCAGTACTTC. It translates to CASSVGVLSQNIQYF.

CDR3 sequence: CASRRTVSSYEQYF. DNA for the CDR3: TGTGCCAGCAGACGGACTGTGAGCTCCTACGAGCAGTACTTC. The rearrangement uses TRBV6-6 and TRBJ2-7; D is possibly TRBD2 (5 bases). V lost 6 bases, J lost 0 bases, and 12 bases lay in between. In germline, CDR1 is MNHNY, CDR2 SVGAGI (reference sequence). The CDR3 runs 14 residues.

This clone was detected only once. CDR3 amino acids: CASSLGTVGTSGNTIYF. The DNA for the CDR3 is TGTGCCAGCAGCTTGGGGACGGTAGGGACCTCTGGAAACACCATATATTTT. V usage is TRBV5-4 and J usage is TRBJ1-3; D may be TRBD1 (5 bases). CDR1 SGHNT and CDR2 YYREEE come from the germline V gene (reference sequence). The CDR3 covers 17 residues. The ends were cut back, 0 bases at V and 0 bases at J, with 13 bases in the middle.

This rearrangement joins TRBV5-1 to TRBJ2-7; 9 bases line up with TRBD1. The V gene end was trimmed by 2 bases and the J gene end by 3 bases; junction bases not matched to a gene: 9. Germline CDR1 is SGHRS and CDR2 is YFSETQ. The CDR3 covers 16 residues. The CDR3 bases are TGCGCCAGCAGCTTAGCCCCCGGGACAGGGTTCTACGAGCAGTACTTC. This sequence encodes CASSLAPGTGFYEQYF.

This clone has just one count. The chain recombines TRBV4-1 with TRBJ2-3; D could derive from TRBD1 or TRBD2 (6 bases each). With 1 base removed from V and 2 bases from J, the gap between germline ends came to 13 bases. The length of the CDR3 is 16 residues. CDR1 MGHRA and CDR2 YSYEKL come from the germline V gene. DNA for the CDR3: TGCGCCAGCAGCCAAGTAGTTGGGGGGCTCACAGATACGCAGTATTTT. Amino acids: CASSQVVGGLTDTQYF.

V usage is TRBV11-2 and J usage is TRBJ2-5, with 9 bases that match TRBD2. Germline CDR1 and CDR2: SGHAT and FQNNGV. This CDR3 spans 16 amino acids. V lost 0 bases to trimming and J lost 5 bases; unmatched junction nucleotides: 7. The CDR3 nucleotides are TGTGCCAGCAGCTTAGAGGGCGGGAGGGGGGTGGAGACCCAGTACTTC. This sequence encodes CASSLEGGRGVETQYF. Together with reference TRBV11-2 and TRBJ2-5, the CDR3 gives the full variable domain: EAGVAQSPRYKIIEKRQSVAFWCNPISGHATLYWYQQILGQGPKLLIQFQNNGVVDDSQLPKDRFSAERLKGVDSTLKIQPAKLEDSAVYLCASSLEGGRGVETQYFGPGTRLLVL.

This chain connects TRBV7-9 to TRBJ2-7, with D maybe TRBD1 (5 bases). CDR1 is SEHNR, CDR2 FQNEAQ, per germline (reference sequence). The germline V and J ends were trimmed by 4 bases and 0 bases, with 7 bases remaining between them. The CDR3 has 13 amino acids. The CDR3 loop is CASSSRVSYEQYF. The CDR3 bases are TGTGCCAGCAGCTCCAGGGTCTCCTACGAGCAGTACTTC.

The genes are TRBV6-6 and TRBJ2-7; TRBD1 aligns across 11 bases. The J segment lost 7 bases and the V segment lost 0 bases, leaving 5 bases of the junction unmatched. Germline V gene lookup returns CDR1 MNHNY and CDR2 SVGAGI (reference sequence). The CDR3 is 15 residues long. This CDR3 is CASSYSGTGGGEQYF. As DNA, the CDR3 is TGTGCCAGCAGTTACTCCGGGACAGGGGGTGGGGAGCAGTACTTC.

The CDR3 DNA sequence: TGTGCCTGGGGGGCAGTACAAGAGACCCAGTACTTC. Encoded protein: CAWGAVQETQYF. The gene calls are TRBV30 and TRBJ2-5; D might be TRBD1 (5 bases). Trimming pared 5 bases from V and 2 bases from J, leaving 9 bases between. CDR1 GTSNPN and CDR2 SVGIG come from the germline V gene (reference sequence). The CDR3 is 12 amino acids.

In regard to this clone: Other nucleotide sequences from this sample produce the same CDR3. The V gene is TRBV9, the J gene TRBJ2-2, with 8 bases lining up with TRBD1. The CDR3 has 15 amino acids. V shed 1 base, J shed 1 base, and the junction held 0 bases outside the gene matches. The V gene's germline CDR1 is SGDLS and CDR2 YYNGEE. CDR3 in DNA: TGTGCCAGCAGCGTAACAGGGGGGAACACCGGGGAGCTGTTTTTT. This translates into CASSVTGGNTGELFF.

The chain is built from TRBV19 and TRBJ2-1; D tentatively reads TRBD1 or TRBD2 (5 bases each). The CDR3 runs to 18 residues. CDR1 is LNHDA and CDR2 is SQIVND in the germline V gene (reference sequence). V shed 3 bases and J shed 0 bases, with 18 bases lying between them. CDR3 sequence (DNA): TGTGCCAGTAGTATTCGAGGGGACGGTGCCCTCTCCTACAATGAGCAGTTCTTC. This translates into CASSIRGDGALSYNEQFF. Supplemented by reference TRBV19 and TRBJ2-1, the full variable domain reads DGGITQSPKYLFRKEGQNVTLSCEQNLNHDAMYWYRQDPGQGLRLIYYSQIVNDFQKGDIAEGYSVSREKKESFPLTVTSAQKNPTAFYLCASSIRGDGALSYNEQFFGPGTRLTVL.

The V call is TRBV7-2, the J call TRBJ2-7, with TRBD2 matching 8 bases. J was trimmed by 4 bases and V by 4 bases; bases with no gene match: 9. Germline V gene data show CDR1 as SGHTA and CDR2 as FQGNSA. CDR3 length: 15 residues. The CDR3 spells CASSSTVAGIYEQYF. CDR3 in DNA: TGTGCCAGCAGCTCTACTGTAGCGGGAATATACGAGCAGTACTTC.

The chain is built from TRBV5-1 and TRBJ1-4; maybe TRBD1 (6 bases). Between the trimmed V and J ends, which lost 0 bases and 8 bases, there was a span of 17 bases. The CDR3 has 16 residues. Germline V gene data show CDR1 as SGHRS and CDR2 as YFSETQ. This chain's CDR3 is CASSLALLGGGEKLFF. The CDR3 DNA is TGCGCCAGCAGCTTGGCCCTTTTAGGGGGAGGAGAAAAACTGTTTTTT.

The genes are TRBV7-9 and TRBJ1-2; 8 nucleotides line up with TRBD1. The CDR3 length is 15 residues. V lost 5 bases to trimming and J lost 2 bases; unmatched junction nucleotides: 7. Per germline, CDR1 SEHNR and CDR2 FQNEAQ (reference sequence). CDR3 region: CASSLAQGANYGYTF. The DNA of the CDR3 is TGTGCCAGCAGCCTGGCCCAGGGGGCAAACTATGGCTACACCTTC.

CDR3 nucleotides: TGCGCCAGCAGCTTGGGCAGGGTTGACGAGCAGTACTTC. Its protein is CASSLGRVDEQYF. This chain uses TRBV5-1 with TRBJ2-7; perhaps TRBD1 as D (5 bases). Germline CDR1 is SGHRS and CDR2 is YFSETQ. Trimming shortened V by 0 bases and J by 5 bases, and 9 bases separated the two germline ends. The CDR3 has 13 amino acids.

This chain's CDR3 is CASSVDRGGKEKLFF. The DNA for the CDR3 is TGTGCCAGCAGCGTAGACCGAGGGGGCAAAGAAAAACTGTTTTTT. J is TRBJ1-4 and V is TRBV9; 7 nucleotides match TRBD1. The germline gives CDR1 SGDLS, CDR2 YYNGEE. The CDR3 spans 15 residues. The V gene end was trimmed by 0 bases and the J gene end by 8 bases; junction bases not matched to a gene: 7.

The chain's CDR3 is CASSPTGTGNTIYF. In DNA, the CDR3 is TGTGCCAGCAGTCCGACGGGAACTGGAAACACCATATATTTT. The V and J genes are TRBV6-5 and TRBJ1-3; D not resolved. The CDR3 extends over 14 amino acids. Germline assignment: CDR1 MNHEY and CDR2 SVGAGI. The V end lost 5 bases, the J end lost 2 bases, and 10 bases lay between the germline ends.

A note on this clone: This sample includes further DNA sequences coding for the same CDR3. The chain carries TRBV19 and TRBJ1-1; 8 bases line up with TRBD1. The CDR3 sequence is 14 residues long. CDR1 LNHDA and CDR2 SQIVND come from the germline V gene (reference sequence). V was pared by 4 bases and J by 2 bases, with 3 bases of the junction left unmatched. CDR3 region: CASSTTGVNTEAFF. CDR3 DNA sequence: TGTGCCAGTAGTACGACAGGGGTTAACACTGAAGCTTTCTTT.

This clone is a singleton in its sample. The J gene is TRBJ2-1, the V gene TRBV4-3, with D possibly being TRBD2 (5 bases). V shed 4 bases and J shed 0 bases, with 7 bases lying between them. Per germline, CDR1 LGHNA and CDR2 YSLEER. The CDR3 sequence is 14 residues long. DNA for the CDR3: TGCGCCAGCAGCCCAGAGGGCTCCTACAATGAGCAGTTCTTC. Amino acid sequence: CASSPEGSYNEQFF.

In nucleotides, the CDR3 is TGCGCCAGCAGCCTCTGGGGGTATAGCACAGATACGCAGTATTTT. Amino acid sequence: CASSLWGYSTDTQYF. The chain recombines TRBV5-1 with TRBJ2-3, with D perhaps given as TRBD1 or TRBD2 (5 bases each). V was shortened by 4 bases and J by 0 bases, with 12 bases between the two germline ends. The germline V gene has CDR1 SGHRS and CDR2 YFSETQ. The CDR3 contains 15 residues.

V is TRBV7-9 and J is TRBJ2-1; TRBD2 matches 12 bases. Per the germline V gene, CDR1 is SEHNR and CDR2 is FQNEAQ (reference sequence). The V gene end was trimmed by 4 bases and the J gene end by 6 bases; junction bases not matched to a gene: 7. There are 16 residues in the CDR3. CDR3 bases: TGTGCCAGCAGCTCCCTAGCGGGGGGGACACCCAATGAGCAGTTCTTC. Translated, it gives CASSSLAGGTPNEQFF. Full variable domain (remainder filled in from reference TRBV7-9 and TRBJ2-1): DTGVSQNPRHKITKRGQNVTFRCDPISEHNRLYWYRQTLGQGPEFLTYFQNEAQLEKSRLLSDRFSAERPKGSFSTLEIQRTEQGDSAMYLCASSSLAGGTPNEQFFGPGTRLTVL.

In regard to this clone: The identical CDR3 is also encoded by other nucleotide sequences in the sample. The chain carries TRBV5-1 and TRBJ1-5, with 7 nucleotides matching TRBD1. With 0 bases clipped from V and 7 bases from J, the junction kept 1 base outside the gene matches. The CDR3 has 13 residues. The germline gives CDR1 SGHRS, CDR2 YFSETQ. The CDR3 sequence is CASSLGQGQPQHF. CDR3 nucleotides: TGCGCCAGCAGCTTGGGACAGGGACAGCCCCAGCATTTT.

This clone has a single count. The CDR3: CASSLVAVYEQYF. In DNA, the CDR3 is TGTGCCAGCAGTTTAGTGGCTGTCTACGAGCAGTACTTC. The chain recombines TRBV28 with TRBJ2-5; D gene ambiguous. The end of the DNA aligns better with TRBJ2-7, so the J call may be wrong. Germline V CDR1 and CDR2: MDHEN, SYDVKM. The CDR3 extends over 13 amino acids.